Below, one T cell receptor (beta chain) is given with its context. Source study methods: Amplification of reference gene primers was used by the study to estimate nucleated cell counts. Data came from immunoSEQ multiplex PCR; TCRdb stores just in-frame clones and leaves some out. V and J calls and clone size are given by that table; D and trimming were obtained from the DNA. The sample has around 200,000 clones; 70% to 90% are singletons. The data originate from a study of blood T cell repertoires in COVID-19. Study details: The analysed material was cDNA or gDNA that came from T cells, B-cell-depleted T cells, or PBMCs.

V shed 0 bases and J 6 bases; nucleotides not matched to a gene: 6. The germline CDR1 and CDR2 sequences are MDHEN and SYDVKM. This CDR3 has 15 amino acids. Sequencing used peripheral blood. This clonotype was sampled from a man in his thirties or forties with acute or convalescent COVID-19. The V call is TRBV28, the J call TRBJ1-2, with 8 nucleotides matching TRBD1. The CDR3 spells CASSLWAGQGDGYTF. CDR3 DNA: TGTGCCAGCAGTTTATGGGCAGGACAGGGCGATGGCTACACCTTC.